The clone carrying this T cell receptor (beta chain) was detected only a few times. Its cognate antigen is unknown. Data came from immunoSEQ multiplex PCR; TCRdb stores just in-frame clones and leaves some out. Of around 100,000 clones listed, roughly nine tenths are singletons. The CDR3 loop spans 14 amino acids. The germline V gene has CDR1 SGHTA and CDR2 FQGNSA. V was cut by 3 bases and J by 11 bases, with 19 bases left in between. These data come from a study of OX40 agonist ivuxolimab in advanced cancers. Study background: An agonistic human IgG2 monoclonal antibody against OX40 (CD134) was given. It was permissible to have had prior anti-PD-1, anti-PD-L1 or anti-CTLA-4 therapy, and under 45% had some. Findings and limits, study-wide: Relative to CD4+ cells, CD8+ T cells on average had more expanded clones. Researchers did not determine the expanded peripheral T cells' antigen specificity.

The J gene is TRBJ1-1, the V gene TRBV7-2; D is possibly TRBD1 (5 bases). The sample in question was CD4+ or CD8+ T cells sorted from blood, obtained in a trial of the OX40 agonist ivuxolimab. The source of this sequence is an adult with an advanced solid tumor such as melanoma, head and neck, liver or kidney cancer. CDR3 amino acids: CASSFGGGRPRAFF. CDR3 DNA: TGTGCCAGCAGCTTTGGGGGGGGACGGCCCCGTGCTTTCTTT.